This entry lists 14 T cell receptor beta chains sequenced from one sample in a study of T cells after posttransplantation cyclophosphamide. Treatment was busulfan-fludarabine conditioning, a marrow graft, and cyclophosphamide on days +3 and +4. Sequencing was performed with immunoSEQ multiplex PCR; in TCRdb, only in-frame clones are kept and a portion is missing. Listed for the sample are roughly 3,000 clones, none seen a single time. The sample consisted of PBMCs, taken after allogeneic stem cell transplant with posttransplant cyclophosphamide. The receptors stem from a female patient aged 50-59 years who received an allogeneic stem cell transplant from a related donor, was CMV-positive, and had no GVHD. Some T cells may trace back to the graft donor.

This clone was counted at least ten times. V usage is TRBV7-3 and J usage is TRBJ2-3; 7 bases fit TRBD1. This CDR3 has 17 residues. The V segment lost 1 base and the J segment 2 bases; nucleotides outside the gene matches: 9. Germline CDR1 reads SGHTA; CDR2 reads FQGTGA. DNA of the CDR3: TGTGCCAGCAGCTTAAATCCGCCAGGGGGAGACACAGATACGCAGTATTTT. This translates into CASSLNPPGGDTDTQYF. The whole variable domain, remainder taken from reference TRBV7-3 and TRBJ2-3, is GAGVSQTPSNKVTEKGKYVELRCDPISGHTALYWYRQSLGQGPEFLIYFQGTGAADDSGLPNDRFFAVRPEGSVSTLKIQRTERGDSAVYLCASSLNPPGGDTDTQYFGPGTRLTVL.

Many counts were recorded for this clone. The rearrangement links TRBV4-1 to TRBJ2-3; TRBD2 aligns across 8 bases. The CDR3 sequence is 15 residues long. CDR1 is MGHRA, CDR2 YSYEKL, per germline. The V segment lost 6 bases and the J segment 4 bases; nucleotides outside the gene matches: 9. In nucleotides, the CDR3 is TGCGCCAGCAGTCATGCGGGAGGCAACGCAGATACGCAGTATTTT. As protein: CASSHAGGNADTQYF.

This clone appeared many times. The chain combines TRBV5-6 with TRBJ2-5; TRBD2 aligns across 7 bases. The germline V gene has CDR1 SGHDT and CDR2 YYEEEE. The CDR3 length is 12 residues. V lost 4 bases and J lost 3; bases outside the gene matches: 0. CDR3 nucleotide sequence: TGTGCCAGCAGCCGGGGGGAAGAGACCCAGTACTTC. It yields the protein CASSRGEETQYF.

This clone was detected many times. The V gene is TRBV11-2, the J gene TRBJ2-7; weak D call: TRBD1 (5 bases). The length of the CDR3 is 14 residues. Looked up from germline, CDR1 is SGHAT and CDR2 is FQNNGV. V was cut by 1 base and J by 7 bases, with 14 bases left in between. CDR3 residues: CASSLGTRGLEQYF. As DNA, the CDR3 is TGTGCCAGCAGCTTAGGGACAAGAGGTTTAGAGCAGTACTTC.

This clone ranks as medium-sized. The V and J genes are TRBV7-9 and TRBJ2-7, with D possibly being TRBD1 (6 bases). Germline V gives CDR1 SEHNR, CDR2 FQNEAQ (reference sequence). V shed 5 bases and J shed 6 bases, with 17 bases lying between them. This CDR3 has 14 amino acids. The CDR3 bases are TGTGCCAGCAGCCCTAGTGGGGACATAGGCGAGCAGTACTTC. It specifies CASSPSGDIGEQYF.

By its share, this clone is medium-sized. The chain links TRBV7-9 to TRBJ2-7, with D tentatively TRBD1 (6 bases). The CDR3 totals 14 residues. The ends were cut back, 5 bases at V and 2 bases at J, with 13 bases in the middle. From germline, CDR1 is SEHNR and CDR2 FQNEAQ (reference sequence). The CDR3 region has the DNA TGTGCCAGCAGCCCAGGCGACAGGACCTACGAGCAGTACTTC. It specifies CASSPGDRTYEQYF.

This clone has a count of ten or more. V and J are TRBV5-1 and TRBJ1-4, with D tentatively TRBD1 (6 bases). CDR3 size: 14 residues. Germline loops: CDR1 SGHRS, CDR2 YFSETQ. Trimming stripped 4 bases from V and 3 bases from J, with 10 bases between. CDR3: CASSDGQPNEKLFF. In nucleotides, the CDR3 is TGCGCCAGCAGCGACGGACAGCCTAATGAAAAACTGTTTTTT.

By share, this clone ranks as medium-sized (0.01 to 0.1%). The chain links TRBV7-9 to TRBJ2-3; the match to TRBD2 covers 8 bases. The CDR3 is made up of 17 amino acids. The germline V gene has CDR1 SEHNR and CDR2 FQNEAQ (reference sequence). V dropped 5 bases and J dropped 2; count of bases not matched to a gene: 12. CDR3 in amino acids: CASSPGGGLGVTDTQYF. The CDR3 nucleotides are TGTGCCAGCAGCCCCGGGGGGGGACTGGGGGTCACAGATACGCAGTATTTT.

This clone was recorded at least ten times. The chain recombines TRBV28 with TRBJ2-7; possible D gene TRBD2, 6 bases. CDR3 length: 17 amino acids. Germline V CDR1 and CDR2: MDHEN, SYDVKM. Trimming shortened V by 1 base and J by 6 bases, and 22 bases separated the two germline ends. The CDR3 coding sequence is TGTGCCAGCAGTTTATCCAAACTGGCGGGTGGAGGGCCCGAGCAGTACTTC. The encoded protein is CASSLSKLAGGGPEQYF.

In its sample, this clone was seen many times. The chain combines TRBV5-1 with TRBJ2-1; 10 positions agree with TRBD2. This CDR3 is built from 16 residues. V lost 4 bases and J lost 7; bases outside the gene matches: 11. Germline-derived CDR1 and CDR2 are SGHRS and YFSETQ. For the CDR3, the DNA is TGCGCCAGCAGCGGCGAACTAGCGGGATCACGGAATGAGCAGTTCTTC. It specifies CASSGELAGSRNEQFF. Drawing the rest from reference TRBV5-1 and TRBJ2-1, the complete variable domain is KAGVTQTPRYLIKTRGQQVTLSCSPISGHRSVSWYQQTPGQGLQFLFEYFSETQRNKGNFPGRFSGRQFSNSRSEMNVSTLELGDSALYLCASSGELAGSRNEQFFGPGTRLTVL.

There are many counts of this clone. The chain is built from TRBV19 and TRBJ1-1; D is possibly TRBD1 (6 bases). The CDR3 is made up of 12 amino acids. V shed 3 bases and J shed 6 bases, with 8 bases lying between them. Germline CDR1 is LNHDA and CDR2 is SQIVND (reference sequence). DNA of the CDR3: TGTGCCAGTAGTATGAGGGGGTCTGAAGCTTTCTTT. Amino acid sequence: CASSMRGSEAFF.

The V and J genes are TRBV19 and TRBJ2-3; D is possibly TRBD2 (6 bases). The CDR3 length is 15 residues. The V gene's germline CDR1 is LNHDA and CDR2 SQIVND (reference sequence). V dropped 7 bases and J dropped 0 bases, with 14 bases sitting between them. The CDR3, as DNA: TGTGCCAGTACAGGGACTTCTCCTAGCACAGATACGCAGTATTTT. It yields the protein CASTGTSPSTDTQYF.

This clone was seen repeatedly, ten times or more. Here the CDR3 reads CASSQYRRGTGELFF. For the CDR3, the DNA is TGTGCCAGCAGCCAATACAGGAGGGGGACCGGGGAGCTGTTTTTT. V and J are TRBV7-2 and TRBJ2-2; D possibly uses TRBD1 or TRBD2 (6 bases each). This CDR3 has 15 amino acids. Germline V CDR1 and CDR2: SGHTA, FQGNSA. V gave up 5 bases and J gave up 5 bases, with 15 bases separating them.

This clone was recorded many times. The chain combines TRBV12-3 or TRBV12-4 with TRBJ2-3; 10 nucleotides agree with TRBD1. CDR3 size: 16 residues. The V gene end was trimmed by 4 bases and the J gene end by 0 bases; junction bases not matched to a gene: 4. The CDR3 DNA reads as TGTGCCAGCAGTTGGGGGACAGGGGTAAGCACAGATACGCAGTATTTT. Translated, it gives CASSWGTGVSTDTQYF.